The rows below give T cell receptor beta chains drawn from one sample of a study of blood T cell repertoires in COVID-19. Generated by immunoSEQ multiplex PCR, the TCRdb table keeps only in-frame clones and is missing some. This sample carries about 260,000 clones, 87% of them seen once, and the ten largest clones take about 1.6%. The sample comprised peripheral blood. These TCRs come from a woman in her thirties or forties who had recovered from COVID-19. Each CDR3 is given with its conserved first and last residue. The D gene is left open where the match is weak. A row's size may be missing; if present it is once, few, many or a size class.

j_call clone_size v_call d_call cdr3_nt cdr3_aa
TRBJ1-2 once TRBV19 - TGTGCCAGTAGTATACGGGTAACGGACTATGGCTACACCTTC CASSIRVTDYGYTF
TRBJ2-7 - TRBV5-3 TRBD2 TGTGCCAGAAGCTTCGGGGGGAAAACCTACGAGCAGTACTTC CARSFGGKTYEQYF
TRBJ1-1 - TRBV6-5 - TGTGCCAGCAGTTATCGGGAAGTGACTGAAGCTTTCTTT CASSYREVTEAFF
TRBJ2-5 once TRBV9 - TGTGCCAGCAGCACGCAGGGAACGGGCCAAGAGACCCAGTACTTC CASSTQGTGQETQYF
TRBJ2-4 - TRBV4-2 - TGTGCCAGCAGCCAAGATGCAGGGTGGAAAAACATTCAGTACTTC CASSQDAGWKNIQYF
TRBJ1-2 - TRBV4-1 TRBD1 TGCGCCAGCAGCCCCCAACCAGGGGGCGTCTATGGCTACACCTTC CASSPQPGGVYGYTF
TRBJ1-1 - TRBV12-3/TRBV12-4 TRBD1 TGTGCCAGCAGAAACAGGGGACTCACTGAAGCTTTCTTT CASRNRGLTEAFF
TRBJ1-2 - TRBV10-3 TRBD1 TGTGCCATCAGTGAGTCTTATCCGGGTGGACAGGCATATGGCTACACCTTC CAISESYPGGQAYGYTF
TRBJ1-6 once TRBV2 TRBD1 TGTGCCACCCTTCGGGGACAGGGGGCGACACCCCTCCACTTT CATLRGQGATPLHF
TRBJ2-3 - TRBV25-1 - TGTGCCAGCAGTGAACTGGTGCGGGGCAAAGATACGCAGTATTTT CASSELVRGKDTQYF
TRBJ2-2 - TRBV18 - TGTGCCAGCTCACAGCTGCTAGCACCGAACACCGGGGAGCTGTTTTTT CASSQLLAPNTGELFF
TRBJ2-7 - TRBV3-1/TRBV3-2 - TGTGCCAGCAGCCCAACGAGGAGGAACTACGAGCAGTACTTC CASSPTRRNYEQYF
TRBJ1-3 few TRBV7-9 - TGTGCCAGCAGCACGCGGCAGGGTGGAGGAAACACCATATATTTT CASSTRQGGGNTIYF
TRBJ1-5 - TRBV19 - TGTGCCAGCAGGCGATATAGCAATCAGCCCCAGCATTTT CASRRYSNQPQHF
TRBJ2-7 - TRBV10-3 - TGTGCCATCAGTGAAATGATCCAGATTTCAAGAATAGCTATCCACGAGCAGTACTTC CAISEMIQISRIAIHEQYF
TRBJ2-6 - TRBV27 TRBD2 TGTGCCAGCAGTAGGTCTAGCGGGGGTTTGGCTGGGGCCAACGTCCTGACTTTC CASSRSSGGLAGANVLTF
TRBJ2-6 once TRBV5-1 TRBD1 TGCGCCAGCAGCTTGGGCCCCCCGACAGGGGGCGAGGCTGGGGCCAACGTCCTGACTTTC CASSLGPPTGGEAGANVLTF
TRBJ2-5 - TRBV11-2 TRBD1 TGTGCCAGCAGCTTAGGTATCGCCCTGGGACAGGGCCTTGTGGAGACCCAGTACTTC CASSLGIALGQGLVETQYF
TRBJ2-7 - TRBV5-1 TRBD1 TGCGCCAGCAGCCGACAAAGGACAGGCCTCTCCTACGAGCAGTACTTC CASSRQRTGLSYEQYF
TRBJ1-3 - TRBV28 - TGTGCCAGCAGTTTAGGGGGGAAATCTGGAAACACCATATATTTT CASSLGGKSGNTIYF
TRBJ1-2 few TRBV27 - TGTGCCAGCATGTCCGACAGTAATGGCTACACCTTC CASMSDSNGYTF
TRBJ1-1 - TRBV5-5 - TGTGCCAGCAGCTTCACACAGGTCTCTAATCTGAACACTGAAGCTTTCTTT CASSFTQVSNLNTEAFF